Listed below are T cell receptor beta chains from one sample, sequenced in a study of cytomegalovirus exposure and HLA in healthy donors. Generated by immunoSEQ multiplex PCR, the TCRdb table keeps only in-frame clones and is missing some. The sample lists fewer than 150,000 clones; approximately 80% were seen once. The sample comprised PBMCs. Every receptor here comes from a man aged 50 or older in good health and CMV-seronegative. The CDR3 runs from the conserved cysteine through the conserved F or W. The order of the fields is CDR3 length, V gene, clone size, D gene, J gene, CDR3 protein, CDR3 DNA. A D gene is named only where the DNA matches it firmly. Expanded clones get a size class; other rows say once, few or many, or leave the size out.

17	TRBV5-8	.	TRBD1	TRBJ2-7	CASSLRGQGAIVYEQYF	TGTGCCAGCAGCTTGCGAGGACAGGGGGCTATCGTCTACGAGCAGTACTTC
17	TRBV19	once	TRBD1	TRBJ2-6	CASSEDRDGAGANVLTF	TGTGCCAGTAGCGAAGACAGGGATGGGGCTGGGGCCAACGTCCTGACTTTC
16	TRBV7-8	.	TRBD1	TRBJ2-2	CASSLGPWTGTGELFF	TGTGCCAGCAGCTTAGGGCCGTGGACAGGGACCGGGGAGCTGTTTTTT
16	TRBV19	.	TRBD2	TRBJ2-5	CASRQLAGGRGGTQYF	TGTGCCAGTAGACAACTAGCGGGGGGCCGGGGTGGGACCCAGTACTTC
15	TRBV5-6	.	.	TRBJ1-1	CASNKRAGGNTEAFF	TGTGCCAGCAACAAGAGGGCAGGCGGGAACACTGAAGCTTTCTTT
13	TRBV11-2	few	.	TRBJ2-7	CASSLDALLGQYF	TGTGCCAGCAGCTTAGATGCACTCCTAGGGCAGTACTTC
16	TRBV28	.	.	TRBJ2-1	CASSRSTGLGGNEQFF	TGTGCCAGCAGTCGATCCACGGGACTTGGAGGCAATGAGCAGTTCTTC
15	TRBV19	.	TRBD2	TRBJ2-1	CASSPLAGGYNEQFF	TGTGCCAGTAGTCCACTAGCGGGAGGCTACAATGAGCAGTTCTTC
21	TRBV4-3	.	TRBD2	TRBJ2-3	CASSQGPLIGGRASSTDTQYF	TGCGCCAGCAGCCAAGGGCCATTAATTGGCGGGAGGGCTTCGAGCACAGATACGCAGTATTTT
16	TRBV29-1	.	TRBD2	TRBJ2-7	CSVLPLEASGIIEQYF	TGCAGCGTTCTCCCGTTGGAGGCTAGCGGGATTATCGAGCAGTACTTC
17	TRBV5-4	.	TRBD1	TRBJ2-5	CASSLGGRGIVQETQYF	TGTGCCAGCAGCTTGGGAGGCAGGGGGATAGTCCAAGAGACCCAGTACTTC
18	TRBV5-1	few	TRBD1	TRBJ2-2	CASSLGVGQGEMTGELFF	TGCGCCAGCAGCTTGGGAGTGGGACAGGGAGAAATGACCGGGGAGCTGTTTTTT
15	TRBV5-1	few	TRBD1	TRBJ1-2	CASSPKGAENYGYTF	TGCGCCAGCAGCCCGAAGGGGGCCGAGAACTATGGCTACACCTTC
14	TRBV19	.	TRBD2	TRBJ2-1	CASSPLAGEAEQFF	TGTGCCAGTAGTCCGCTAGCGGGAGAGGCTGAGCAGTTCTTC
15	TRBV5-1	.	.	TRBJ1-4	CASSPSGLLNEKLFF	TGCGCCAGCAGCCCCTCGGGACTCCTCAATGAAAAACTGTTTTTT
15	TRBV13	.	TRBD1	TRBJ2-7	CASSSAGTVSYEQYF	TGTGCCAGCAGCTCCGCCGGGACAGTCTCCTACGAGCAGTACTTC
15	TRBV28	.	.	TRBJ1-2	CASSPRLTGEWGYTF	TGTGCCAGCAGTCCGCGGCTCACGGGAGAGTGGGGCTACACCTTC
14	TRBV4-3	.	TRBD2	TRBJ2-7	CASSQDRGVYEQYF	TGCGCCAGCAGCCAAGATCGGGGGGTCTACGAGCAGTACTTC
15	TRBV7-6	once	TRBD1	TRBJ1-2	CASSPQGAGSVRYTF	TGTGCCAGCAGCCCACAGGGGGCTGGTTCGGTTCGCTACACCTTC
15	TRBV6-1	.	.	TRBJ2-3	CASSEALLRADTQYF	TGTGCCAGCAGTGAAGCGCTTCTTCGGGCAGATACGCAGTATTTT
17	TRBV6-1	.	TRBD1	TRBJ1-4	CASSEARDRVWNEKLFF	TGTGCCAGCAGTGAAGCCCGGGACAGGGTTTGGAATGAAAAACTGTTTTTT
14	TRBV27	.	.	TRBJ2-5	CATRQGQRTETQYF	TGTGCCACCCGCCAAGGACAAAGGACGGAGACCCAGTACTTC
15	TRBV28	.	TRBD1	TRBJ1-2	CASSEHRGESYGYTF	TGTGCCAGCAGTGAACACAGGGGTGAATCCTATGGCTACACCTTC
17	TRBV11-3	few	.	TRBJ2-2	CASSFGLNRETTGELFF	TGTGCCAGCAGCTTCGGGCTGAACAGGGAGACCACCGGGGAGCTGTTTTTT